These 28 T cell receptor beta chains share one sample of origin, sequenced in a study of immune heterogeneity within non-small cell lung tumors. Template input was genomic DNA from bulk tumor (around 630 ng per sample). Several widely spaced biopsies per primary tumor were taken during surgery. The patients were newly diagnosed with non-small cell lung cancer, had not been treated, and had curative surgery. For the TCR beta CDR3, multiplex PCR with 32 V and 13 J primers performed the amplification. TCRdb processed the multiplex PCR reads anew with MiXCR; each CDR3 protein has one entry. Here the sample spans approximately 4,200 distinct CDR3 sequences, more than 25% being singletons. The source material was lung tumor tissue. The receptors shown here come from a man in his sixties with non-small cell lung cancer.

For the CDR3, the DNA is TGTGCCAGTAGTATCGCTGCTAGCGGAGGAACCTACGAGCAGTACTTC. This codes for CASSIAASGGTYEQYF. The V call is TRBV19, the J call TRBJ2-7, with TRBD2 identical over 7 bases. This CDR3 has 16 amino acids. Germline CDR1 and CDR2: LNHDA and SQIVND (reference sequence). The ends lost 3 bases at V and 2 bases at J; junction bases unmatched: 10.

This clonotype is medium-sized. In DNA form, the CDR3 reads TGTGCCACCAGAAACAAAAGACAGGGACCGAACACCGGGGAGCTGTTTTTT. This gives the protein CATRNKRQGPNTGELFF. This chain joins TRBV15 and TRBJ2-2, with 7 bases identical to TRBD1. The CDR3 length is 17 residues. Germline CDR1 LNHNV, CDR2 YYDKDF (reference sequence). Trimming cost V 6 bases and J 0 bases; bases outside gene matches: 10.

The chain has TRBV19 and TRBJ2-5, with 7 bases fitting TRBD1. V shed 3 bases and J 3 bases; nucleotides not matched to a gene: 4. The CDR3 covers 14 residues. Germline V CDR1 and CDR2: LNHDA, SQIVND (reference sequence). The CDR3 region has the DNA TGTGCCAGTAGTATCAGGGGGTCAGAAGAGACCCAGTACTTC. Its protein product is CASSIRGSEETQYF.

By share of the sample, this clonotype is medium-sized (0.01 to 0.1%). The chain has TRBV20-1 and TRBJ2-1; 14 bases are a match to TRBD2. The length of the CDR3 is 16 residues. V was clipped by 5 bases and J by 0 bases; unmatched bases: 3. Germline CDR1 reads DFQATT; CDR2 reads SNEGSKA (reference sequence). The CDR3 region has the DNA TGCAGTGCTGCGACTAGCGGGAGGGCCTCCTACAATGAGCAGTTCTTC. Translated: CSAATSGRASYNEQFF.

Within the sample, this clonotype is medium-sized. The rearrangement joins TRBV11-1 to TRBJ2-7; D possibly corresponds to TRBD2 (6 bases). V was pared by 7 bases and J by 0 bases, with 16 bases between. The V gene's germline CDR1 is SGHAT and CDR2 FQDESV (reference sequence). CDR3 length equals 15 residues. DNA of the CDR3: TGTGCCAGCACCCTTGCGGGGCCCCTCTCCTACGAGCAGTACTTC. Amino acid sequence: CASTLAGPLSYEQYF. Using reference TRBV11-1 and TRBJ2-7 for the parts outside the CDR3, the full variable domain is EAEVAQSPRYKITEKSQAVAFWCDPISGHATLYWYRQILGQGPELLVQFQDESVVDDSQLPKDRFSAERLKGVDSTLKIQPAELGDSAMYLCASTLAGPLSYEQYFGPGTRLTVT.

By sample share, this clonotype is medium-sized (0.01 to 0.1%). The V and J genes are TRBV7-2 and TRBJ2-3, with D hard to call. Germline CDR1 SGHTA, CDR2 FQGNSA. Trimming removed 9 bases from V and 2 bases from J, with 9 bases in between. The CDR3 covers 12 residues. The CDR3 sequence is CASGGYTDTQYF. CDR3 sequence (DNA): TGTGCCAGTGGCGGATACACAGATACGCAGTATTTT.

In this sample, this clonotype is medium-sized. The chain joins TRBV3-1 to TRBJ2-7, with TRBD2 matching over 10 bases. Germline V lookup: CDR1 LGHDT, CDR2 YNNKEL (reference sequence). The CDR3 contains 16 residues. With 4 bases clipped from V and 3 bases from J, the junction kept 9 bases outside the gene matches. The CDR3 protein is CASSPGTSAYLYEQYF. The CDR3 DNA follows: TGTGCCAGCAGCCCCGGGACTAGCGCATACCTCTACGAGCAGTACTTC.

The sample holds a few counts of this clonotype. V is TRBV13 and J is TRBJ1-1; D uncertain. CDR3 length: 13 residues. Germline V gives CDR1 PRHDT, CDR2 FYEKMQ (reference sequence). Trimming cost V 2 bases and J 1 base, with 5 bases left between them. The CDR3 DNA reads as TGTGCCAGCAGCTTAACCCAGAACACTGAAGCTTTCTTT. It translates to CASSLTQNTEAFF.

On this clonotype: Possible read error: a much larger clone is one base away. The chain recombines TRBV4-2 with TRBJ2-1; D uncertain. The CDR3 is 14 residues long. Germline values: CDR1 LGHNA, CDR2 YNFKEQ. CDR3 in DNA: TGTGCCAGCAGCCAAGATCTAAGGCTCAATGGGCAGTTCTTC. This encodes CASSQDLRLNGQFF.

This clonotype is categorized as medium-sized. The CDR3 nucleotides are TGTGCCAGCATAAGAGCGGGAGTATCTAGCGGGGAGCTGTTTTTT. Translation gives CASIRAGVSSGELFF. The chain carries TRBV6-1 and TRBJ2-2; the match to TRBD2 covers 8 bases. CDR1 is MNHNS, CDR2 SASEGT, per germline. The CDR3 length is 15 residues. The J segment lost 7 bases and the V segment lost 7 bases, leaving 11 bases of the junction unmatched.

This clonotype was detected a few times. The CDR3 spells CASSLSGGRREQFF. DNA for the CDR3: TGTGCCAGCAGTTTATCGGGCGGGAGGCGTGAGCAGTTCTTC. V is TRBV28 and J is TRBJ2-1; 8 positions match TRBD2. There are 14 residues in the CDR3. V gave up 1 base and J gave up 9 bases; unmatched junction bases: 5. Germline values: CDR1 MDHEN, CDR2 SYDVKM.

The V gene is TRBV7-2, the J gene TRBJ2-5; 8 bases align to TRBD1. Losses at the gene ends were 5 bases for V and 5 bases for J; bases not matched to a gene: 7. Germline V CDR1 and CDR2: SGHTA, FQGNSA. This CDR3 has 14 residues. DNA for the CDR3: TGTGCCAGCAGCATCAGGGGGCAGGGGGAGACCCAGTACTTC. It codes for CASSIRGQGETQYF.

The chain links TRBV10-3 to TRBJ2-2, with 11 bases matching TRBD1. V was pared by 4 bases and J by 2 bases, with 0 bases of the junction left unmatched. This CDR3 has 15 amino acids. In germline, CDR1 is ENHRY, CDR2 SYGVKD. CDR3 sequence: CAISGTGGNTGELFF. CDR3 nucleotides: TGTGCCATCAGTGGGACAGGGGGCAACACCGGGGAGCTGTTTTTT.

The DNA of the CDR3 is TGTGCCAGCAGCTTAGCGTCCAGCTACGAGCAGTACTTC. This gives the protein CASSLASSYEQYF. The chain links TRBV7-2 to TRBJ2-7; D unresolved. Trimming took off 0 bases at V and 3 bases at J, with 6 bases between the two ends. The CDR3 covers 13 residues. Germline V gives CDR1 SGHTA, CDR2 FQGNSA.

The chain couples TRBV6-2 or TRBV6-3 to TRBJ2-7; the D call may be TRBD1 or TRBD2 (5 bases each). V lost 6 bases to trimming and J lost 0 bases, with 15 bases between them. The CDR3 spans 15 residues. CDR1 is MNHEY, CDR2 SVGEGT, per germline. The CDR3 bases are TGTGCCAGCAGCCCCGGGACGGGCAGCTCCTACGAGCAGTACTTC. This encodes CASSPGTGSSYEQYF.

This clonotype is judged medium-sized. The J gene is TRBJ2-1, the V gene TRBV5-1, with TRBD2 identical over 13 bases. Per the germline V gene, CDR1 is SGHRS and CDR2 is YFSETQ. The CDR3 spans 15 residues. V lost 1 base and J lost 10; bases outside the gene matches: 5. The CDR3 reads CASSLTSGRAREQFF. The DNA of the CDR3 is TGCGCCAGCAGCTTGACTAGCGGGAGGGCCAGGGAGCAGTTCTTC.

In its sample, this clonotype was seen a few times. The chain combines TRBV4-2 with TRBJ1-5; possibly TRBD1 for D (6 bases). In germline, CDR1 is LGHNA, CDR2 YNFKEQ. CDR3 length equals 15 residues. Trimming shortened V by 3 bases and J by 7 bases, and 16 bases separated the two germline ends. DNA for the CDR3: TGTGCCAGCAGCCAGGGTGAGGGGGACGTCCAGCCCCAGCATTTT. Translated, it gives CASSQGEGDVQPQHF.

The chain recombines TRBV28 with TRBJ1-2; TRBD1 aligns across 10 bases. Trimming at V came to 4 bases and at J to 1 base, leaving 3 bases not matched to a gene. This CDR3 is 15 amino acids long. Germline V gene lookup returns CDR1 MDHEN and CDR2 SYDVKM. The CDR3 protein is CASSYRDRGNYGYTF. Written as DNA, the CDR3 is TGTGCCAGCAGTTACCGGGACAGGGGTAACTATGGCTACACCTTC.

By sample fraction, this clonotype is medium-sized (0.01 to 0.1%). Written as DNA, the CDR3 is TGTGCCAGCAGCCCACTTGACAGGGGTGGGTACGAGCAGTACTTC. This translates into CASSPLDRGGYEQYF. This chain connects TRBV7-9 to TRBJ2-7; 8 bases agree with TRBD1. Germline lookup yields CDR1 SEHNR and CDR2 FQNEAQ (reference sequence). The V gene end was trimmed by 5 bases and the J gene end by 4 bases; junction bases not matched to a gene: 10. CDR3 length: 15 amino acids.

The chain couples TRBV6-1 to TRBJ2-3; 9 positions agree with TRBD2. Trimming at V came to 5 bases and at J to 4 bases, leaving 10 bases not matched to a gene. The germline V gene has CDR1 MNHNS and CDR2 SASEGT. The CDR3 loop spans 16 amino acids. This CDR3 is CASSSLLAGRADTQYF. DNA of the CDR3: TGTGCCAGCAGTTCTCTCCTAGCGGGACGCGCAGATACGCAGTATTTT.

This clonotype is medium-sized in the sample. The chain has TRBV5-1 and TRBJ2-1; 12 bases fit TRBD2. This CDR3 is built from 18 residues. Trimming at V came to 2 bases and at J to 8 bases, leaving 14 bases not matched to a gene. CDR1 and CDR2 (germline): SGHRS, YFSETQ. Here the CDR3 DNA reads TGCGCCAGCAGCTTTAAGGGATCGACTAGCGGGAGCTTCCATGAGCAGTTCTTC. Amino acid sequence: CASSFKGSTSGSFHEQFF. Together with reference TRBV5-1 and TRBJ2-1, the CDR3 gives the full variable domain: KAGVTQTPRYLIKTRGQQVTLSCSPISGHRSVSWYQQTPGQGLQFLFEYFSETQRNKGNFPGRFSGRQFSNSRSEMNVSTLELGDSALYLCASSFKGSTSGSFHEQFFGPGTRLTVL.

The rearrangement links TRBV2 to TRBJ2-3; 10 bases map to TRBD2. V shed 10 bases, J shed 2 bases, and the junction held 6 bases outside the gene matches. The CDR3 runs 14 residues. Germline CDR1 and CDR2: SNHLY and FYNNEI. The CDR3 DNA is TGTGCCACCGGGACTAGCGTTGACACAGATACGCAGTATTTT. Protein sequence: CATGTSVDTDTQYF.

In this sample, this clonotype turned up a few times. V and J are TRBV5-1 and TRBJ2-3; D unclear. CDR1 SGHRS and CDR2 YFSETQ come from the germline V gene. V was clipped by 3 bases and J by 2 bases, with 10 bases between them. This CDR3 has 14 residues. The CDR3 loop reads CASSSRQLTDTQYF. Written as DNA, the CDR3 is TGCGCCAGCAGCTCCCGGCAGCTCACAGATACGCAGTATTTT.

This clonotype is termed large. The rearrangement links TRBV27 to TRBJ2-1, with TRBD1 identical over 7 bases. Germline-derived CDR1 and CDR2 are MNHEY and SMNVEV (reference sequence). The CDR3 contains 15 residues. Trimming at V came to 0 bases and at J to 10 bases, leaving 9 bases not matched to a gene. The CDR3 sequence: CASSLSPTGSGEQFF. CDR3 coding DNA: TGTGCCAGCAGTTTATCCCCGACAGGGTCAGGGGAGCAGTTCTTC.

By its share, this clonotype is medium-sized. V and J are TRBV20-1 and TRBJ2-1; possibly TRBD2 for D (5 bases). Trimming took off 4 bases at V and 5 bases at J, with 15 bases between the two ends. The CDR3 is 14 amino acids. Germline values: CDR1 DFQATT, CDR2 SNEGSKA (reference sequence). CDR3 protein: CSATGGGPHNEQFF. The CDR3 DNA reads TGCAGTGCTACTGGAGGCGGACCTCACAATGAGCAGTTCTTC.

Sample share makes this clonotype medium-sized. The chain employs TRBV24-1 and TRBJ2-5; D ambiguous. V was clipped by 1 base and J by 5 bases, with 10 bases between them. CDR3 size: 14 residues. Germline V gene data show CDR1 as KGHDR and CDR2 as SFDVKD. The CDR3 DNA follows: TGTGCCACCAGTGATTTCCAGCTGGGGGAGACCCAGTACTTC. Residues: CATSDFQLGETQYF.

Judged by abundance, this clonotype is medium-sized. The rearrangement joins TRBV30 to TRBJ1-1, with TRBD1 identical over 7 bases. CDR1 and CDR2 from the germline V gene are GTSNPN and SVGIG (reference sequence). This CDR3 has 16 amino acids. V shed 1 base and J 2 bases; nucleotides not matched to a gene: 10. The CDR3 DNA sequence: TGTGCCTGGAGTGCTTGGGGGACAGCCTCAAACACTGAAGCTTTCTTT. Encoded protein: CAWSAWGTASNTEAFF.

This clonotype is medium-sized (0.01 to 0.1%) by share. V gene TRBV5-6 combines with J gene TRBJ1-2, with 8 bases identical to TRBD1. The CDR3 loop spans 14 amino acids. The V gene end was trimmed by 0 bases and the J gene end by 3 bases; junction bases not matched to a gene: 1. Germline CDR1 is SGHDT and CDR2 is YYEEEE. CDR3 region: CASSLVGQDYGYTF. In DNA form, the CDR3 reads TGTGCCAGCAGCTTGGTGGGACAGGACTATGGCTACACCTTC.